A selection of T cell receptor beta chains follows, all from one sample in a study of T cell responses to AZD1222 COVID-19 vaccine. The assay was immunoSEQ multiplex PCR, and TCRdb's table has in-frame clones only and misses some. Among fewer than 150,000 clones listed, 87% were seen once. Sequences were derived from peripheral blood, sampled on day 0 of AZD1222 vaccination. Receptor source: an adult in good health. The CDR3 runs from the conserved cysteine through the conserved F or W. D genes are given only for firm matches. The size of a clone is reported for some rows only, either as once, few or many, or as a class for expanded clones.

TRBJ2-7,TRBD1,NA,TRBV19,TGTGCCAGTAGTGCCCGACAGGGCCTTAACTACGAGCAGTACTTC,CASSARQGLNYEQYF
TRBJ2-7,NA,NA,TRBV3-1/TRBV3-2,TGTGCCAGCAGCCAAGAAAAGGGGTTGATCAAGCAGTACTTC,CASSQEKGLIKQYF
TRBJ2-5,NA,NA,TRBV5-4,TGTGCCAGCAGCTTGGACAGAAGAGGAGGAGAGACCCAGTACTTC,CASSLDRRGGETQYF
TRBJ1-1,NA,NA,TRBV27,TGTGCCAGCAGTATACTAACCGGCACTGAAGCTTTCTTT,CASSILTGTEAFF
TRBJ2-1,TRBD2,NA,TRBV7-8,TGTGCCAGCAGCTCAGGACTAGCGGTCTACAATGAGCAGTTCTTC,CASSSGLAVYNEQFF
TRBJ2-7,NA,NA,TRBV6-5,TGTGCCAGCAACCTCAGGGCTCTCTCCTACGAGCAGTACTTC,CASNLRALSYEQYF
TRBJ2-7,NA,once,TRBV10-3,TGTGCCATCAGCCGTACCGCCTACGAGCAGTACTTC,CAISRTAYEQYF
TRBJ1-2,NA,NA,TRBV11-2,TGTGCCAGCAGCTCTCTGTATGGCTACACCTTC,CASSSLYGYTF
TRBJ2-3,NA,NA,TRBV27,TGTGCCAGCACCATGAGGGACTTATTCACAGATACGCAGTATTTT,CASTMRDLFTDTQYF
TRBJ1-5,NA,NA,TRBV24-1,TGTGCCACCAGTGATCGTTACAGCGACCATCAGCCCCAGCATTTT,CATSDRYSDHQPQHF
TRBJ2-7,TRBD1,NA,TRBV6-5,TGTGCCAGCAAAGGACAGGGGGCTTCACTCGAGCAGTACTTC,CASKGQGASLEQYF
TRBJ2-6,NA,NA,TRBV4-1,TGCGCCAGCAGCCTACAGGGAATTGGGTTAGGGTCTGGGGCCAACGTCCTGACTTTC,CASSLQGIGLGSGANVLTF
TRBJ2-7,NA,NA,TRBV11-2,TGTGCCAGCAGCCCCTGGAAAGAGATTAAGCAGTACTTC,CASSPWKEIKQYF
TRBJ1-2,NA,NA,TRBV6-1,TGTGCCAGCAGTGAAGGTAGCCAGGCCTATGGCTACACCTTC,CASSEGSQAYGYTF
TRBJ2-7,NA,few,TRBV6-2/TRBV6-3,TGTGCCAGCAGTTACTCAGCGCCGCATCGGGGCTACGAGCAGTACTTC,CASSYSAPHRGYEQYF
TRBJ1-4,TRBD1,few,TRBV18,TGTGCCAGCTCGTCCCTACAGGGGGAGGAGGAAAAACTGTTTTTT,CASSSLQGEEEKLFF